The T cell receptor (beta chain) described here comes from a study (dated by TCRdb to the mid-2010s). In the study overall: The study set out to test whether tumor-infiltrating Tregs in breast cancer get recruited from blood Tregs or are instead converted in situ from other CD4+ T cell subsets. The full study reports these points: The TCR alpha and beta sequences of tumor-infiltrating Tregs showed the greatest overlap with tumor naive CD4+ T cells, followed by blood naive CD4+ T cells. The validation in the larger cohort was limited to a single TCR beta V-J rearrangement instead of whole repertoires. In terms of TCR gene usage, tumor memory CD4+ T cells clustered together with blood and lymph node memory CD4+ cells, as well as with lymph node naive CD4+ cells.

Full-length TCR variable regions were amplified by 5' RACE PCR with constant-region reverse primers, followed by semi-nested PCR with Nested Universal Primer A. The ReliaPrep RNA Cell Miniprep System was used to extract total RNA, which was then reverse transcribed into 5'RACE-ready cDNA with the SMARTer RACE 5'/3' Kit. An Illumina MiSeq was used to sequence the full-length TCR alpha and beta libraries, which had been barcoded with multiplex adaptors. On the study's bioinformatics: For each of nine subset-tissue groups, sequencing data from the five patients were pooled, and the groups were then compared using unsupervised clustering of TCR gene usage. The Morisita-Horn index was used to calculate repertoire similarity, with shared sequences weighted by how much each contributed to each repertoire. The public sequencing data were trimmed at Q25 with fastp and processed into clonotypes with MiXCR by TCRdb, which kept only in-frame beta chains. When rows share a CDR3 protein, they turn into one entry using the most common DNA and genes. The V and J calls here are based on TCRdb, not the publication. Here the sample has roughly 42,000 distinct CDR3 sequences; around 30% occur a single time. The ten largest make up less than 5% of the sample.

Cut back by 4 bases and 0 bases, the V and J ends lie 12 bases apart. The germline V gene provides CDR1 SGHRS and CDR2 YFSETQ. From the cysteine up to the phenylalanine, the CDR3 has a length of 15 residues. Only the CDR3 DNA is retained, 45 bases long and in frame from the first base. Memory CD4+ T cells were isolated as CD4+CD45RO+CD25- cells. Tregs, naive and memory CD4+ T cells from tumor, blood and ipsilateral draining lymph nodes of about five breast cancer patients underwent full-length TCR alpha and beta sequencing. Tumor tissue and lymph nodes obtained by ipsilateral axillary dissection were perfused with PBS, cut into small pieces and digested using collagenase I and hyaluronidase. Sorted cell populations were confirmed by FACS to exceed 90% purity. About this clonotype itself: The target of this receptor is not known. Qualities for individual bases were not recorded, and no much larger clone is one base off.

The clonotype comes from a female donor with breast cancer. Sequenced: tumor-infiltrating memory CD4+ T cells sorted from the breast tumor. In light of the paper, this sample's cell subset or site label describes: memory CD4+ T cells, CD4+CD45RO+CD25-. This receptor chain uses TRBV5-1 and TRBJ2-3; the D gene is possibly TRBD1, with 6 bases matching. The CDR3 here reads CASSTGQTSTDTQYF. The DNA sequence reads TGCGCCAGCAGCACTGGACAGACGAGCACAGATACGCAGTATTTT.